This T cell receptor beta chain was profiled in a study of blood T cell repertoires in COVID-19. J gave up 4 bases and V 5 bases, and 2 bases lay outside the gene matches. CDR3 size: 13 residues. The repertoire was sequenced with immunoSEQ multiplex PCR; TCRdb's copy has only in-frame clones and lacks some. The profile shows some 57,000 clones, 86% of them singletons. The V and J genes are TRBV12-3 or TRBV12-4 and TRBJ2-1; 7 bases fit TRBD1. The receptor was derived from a woman aged 80 or over with acute or convalescent COVID-19. The material sequenced was peripheral blood. CDR3 DNA sequence: TGTGCCAGCAGTAGGGGACAGTACAATGAGCAGTTCTTC. Protein: CASSRGQYNEQFF.